The 26 T cell receptor beta chains presented below share a single source sample, sequenced in a study of T cell repertoires in cytomegalovirus infection. One entry per CDR3 protein, called by TCRdb with MiXCR from the reads. Of fewer than 350,000 distinct CDR3 sequences listed, over 7.5% are singletons. The sequenced material came from PBMCs. These receptors were collected from a human donor in good health (CMV status not recorded). Some clones in this sample may be carry-over from other donors' samples.

This clonotype was counted at least ten times. This chain links TRBV7-2 with TRBJ2-6; TRBD2 might be the D (5 bases). This CDR3 has 16 amino acids. V dropped 11 bases and J dropped 0 bases, with 17 bases sitting between them. Germline CDR1 and CDR2: SGHTA and FQGNSA. In DNA, the CDR3 is TGTGCCGCTCGGGATCTTCTTCGCTCTGGGGCCAACGTCCTGACTTTC. Translated, it gives CAARDLLRSGANVLTF. Full variable domain (missing parts from reference TRBV7-2 and TRBJ2-6): GAGVSQSPSNKVTEKGKDVELRCDPISGHTALYWYRQSLGQGLEFLIYFQGNSAPDKSGLPSDRFSAERTGGSVSTLTIQRTQQEDSAVYLCAARDLLRSGANVLTFGAGSRLTVL.

This clonotype was picked up many times. V usage is TRBV12-3 or TRBV12-4 and J usage is TRBJ1-2; possible D gene TRBD1, 5 bases. The CDR3 is 13 amino acids. Trimming left V 6 bases short and J 0 bases short, with 8 bases between. The CDR3 nucleotides are TGTGCCAGCAGAACGACAGCTAACTATGGCTACACCTTC. It translates to CASRTTANYGYTF.

This clonotype turned up a few times. This chain joins TRBV28 and TRBJ2-2; the D gene could be TRBD1 or TRBD2 (6 bases each). V gave up 7 bases and J gave up 4 bases, with 16 bases separating them. The CDR3 loop spans 15 amino acids. Germline V lookup: CDR1 MDHEN, CDR2 SYDVKM. Here the CDR3 reads CASKSGGGGTGELFF. CDR3 nucleotides: TGTGCCAGCAAGTCCGGGGGCGGTGGCACCGGGGAGCTGTTTTTT.

Relative to its sample, this clonotype is medium-sized. The chain joins TRBV7-2 to TRBJ2-7; 9 bases agree with TRBD1. The germline V gene has CDR1 SGHTA and CDR2 FQGNSA. V gave up 1 base and J gave up 4 bases; unmatched junction bases: 5. This CDR3 comprises 15 residues. The CDR3: CASSLEVTGGYEQYF. The CDR3 nucleotides are TGTGCCAGCAGCTTAGAGGTGACAGGGGGGTACGAGCAGTACTTC.

This clonotype has only a few counts. The chain links TRBV7-9 to TRBJ1-2; the D gene is possibly TRBD1 (6 bases). V was cut by 5 bases and J by 2 bases, with 18 bases left in between. Per germline, CDR1 SEHNR and CDR2 FQNEAQ (reference sequence). CDR3 length: 16 amino acids. In DNA, the CDR3 is TGTGCCAGCAGCCGTTTAGTACAGGGAGAAAACTATGGCTACACCTTC. Translation: CASSRLVQGENYGYTF.

At least ten counts were recorded for this clonotype. The chain combines TRBV7-2 with TRBJ2-7; TRBD1 might be the D (6 bases). V was clipped by 5 bases and J by 5 bases, with 19 bases between them. The CDR3 sequence is 15 residues long. Germline CDR1 and CDR2: SGHTA and FQGNSA. This CDR3 reads CASSLGFRGSHEQYF. The CDR3 DNA reads TGTGCCAGCAGCCTGGGGTTCAGGGGATCCCACGAGCAGTACTTC.

Only a few counts were recorded for this clonotype. The V and J genes are TRBV12-3 or TRBV12-4 and TRBJ2-7; the D is unclear. Trimming pared 4 bases from V and 2 bases from J, leaving 6 bases between. The CDR3 has 12 amino acids. The CDR3 spells CASSYRAYEQYF. The CDR3 DNA reads as TGTGCCAGCAGTTATAGGGCCTACGAGCAGTACTTC.

This clonotype was picked up a small number of times. The chain couples TRBV20-1 to TRBJ1-6, with D perhaps matching TRBD1 (5 bases). This CDR3 contains 12 residues. Per germline, CDR1 DFQATT and CDR2 SNEGSKA (reference sequence). Trimming took off 5 bases at V and 10 bases at J, with 12 bases between the two ends. CDR3 residues: CSAVWGRSPLHF. Here the CDR3 DNA reads TGCAGTGCTGTTTGGGGCCGATCACCCCTCCACTTT.

This clonotype was picked up many times. The chain is built from TRBV7-2 and TRBJ1-2, with D uncertain. Trimming left V 0 bases short and J 5 bases short, with 10 bases between. CDR1 is SGHTA, CDR2 FQGNSA, per germline. CDR3 length: 14 amino acids. The CDR3 region is CASSLAILGYGYTF. The CDR3 nucleotides are TGTGCCAGCAGCTTAGCGATCTTGGGGTATGGCTACACCTTC.

This clonotype was found a few times. The chain combines TRBV12-3 or TRBV12-4 with TRBJ1-4; D is possibly TRBD1 (6 bases). The CDR3 runs to 14 residues. Deletions cut 9 bases from V and 10 bases from J, with 21 bases between. Written as DNA, the CDR3 is TGTGCCAGTTCCCGGGACACTGCTTTTGGAAAACTGTTTTTT. Translated: CASSRDTAFGKLFF.

This clonotype was seen repeatedly, ten times or more. The chain links TRBV7-3 to TRBJ2-1; 8 positions agree with TRBD2. The V segment lost 5 bases and the J segment 7 bases; nucleotides outside the gene matches: 10. The CDR3 runs 15 residues. Germline V lookup: CDR1 SGHTA, CDR2 FQGTGA. CDR3 loop: CASSPPAGGGNEQFF. The CDR3 bases are TGTGCCAGCAGCCCCCCCGCGGGGGGAGGGAATGAGCAGTTCTTC.

This clonotype was detected only a few times. The chain is built from TRBV7-2 and TRBJ1-1; TRBD1 matches at 9 bases. CDR3 length equals 15 residues. Trimming took 6 bases from V and 4 from J; bases not matched to a gene: 9. CDR1 is SGHTA, CDR2 FQGNSA, per germline. The CDR3 DNA follows: TGTGCCAGCAGGCCAACAGGGGGCCATGGCACTGAAGCTTTCTTT. Its protein product is CASRPTGGHGTEAFF. The whole variable domain, remainder taken from reference TRBV7-2 and TRBJ1-1, is GAGVSQSPSNKVTEKGKDVELRCDPISGHTALYWYRQSLGQGLEFLIYFQGNSAPDKSGLPSDRFSAERTGGSVSTLTIQRTQQEDSAVYLCASRPTGGHGTEAFFGQGTRLTVV.

This clonotype was picked up a small number of times. This sequence joins TRBV5-6 and TRBJ2-5, with 11 positions matching TRBD1. V lost 6 bases, J lost 4 bases, and 11 bases stayed unmatched. Germline loops: CDR1 SGHDT, CDR2 YYEEEE. This CDR3 spans 16 amino acids. CDR3 sequence: CASTDLGQGDVETQYF. The CDR3 DNA reads TGTGCCAGCACAGACCTGGGACAGGGGGATGTAGAGACCCAGTACTTC.

This clonotype has a count of ten or more. The chain carries TRBV7-6 and TRBJ2-5, with a possible D match to TRBD2 (5 bases). Trimming stripped 5 bases from V and 1 base from J, with 17 bases between. Germline V gene lookup returns CDR1 SGHVS and CDR2 FNYEAQ. The CDR3 extends over 16 amino acids. DNA of the CDR3: TGTGCCAGCAGCCTGAATACCCGACTAACCCAAGAGACCCAGTACTTC. Its translation is CASSLNTRLTQETQYF.

This clonotype showed up just a few times. The chain joins TRBV10-3 to TRBJ2-3; D is undetermined. Trimming took 3 bases from V and 2 from J, leaving 9 bases between them. The CDR3 sequence is 14 residues long. CDR1 is ENHRY, CDR2 SYGVKD, per germline. The CDR3 DNA is TGTGCCATCAGTGAATGGAGAAACACAGATACGCAGTATTTT. Residues: CAISEWRNTDTQYF.

The rearrangement joins TRBV12-3 or TRBV12-4 to TRBJ1-5; 9 nucleotides line up with TRBD1. Unmatched junction bases numbered 9, after V lost 3 bases and J lost 6 bases. The CDR3 runs 16 residues. This CDR3 is CASSLGDRGFSQPQHF. The CDR3 nucleotides are TGTGCCAGCAGTTTGGGTGACAGGGGGTTTAGTCAGCCCCAGCATTTT.

This clonotype was seen many times. This rearrangement joins TRBV7-2 to TRBJ2-4; TRBD1 might be the D (6 bases). The CDR3 has 16 amino acids. Per germline, CDR1 SGHTA and CDR2 FQGNSA. V was clipped by 5 bases and J by 8 bases, with 22 bases between them. The CDR3 region is CASSPTGVGARDIQYF. The CDR3 region has the DNA TGTGCCAGCAGCCCGACCGGGGTGGGGGCGCGGGACATTCAGTACTTC.

J is TRBJ2-1 and V is TRBV20-1; D uncertain. Per the germline V gene, CDR1 is DFQATT and CDR2 is SNEGSKA (reference sequence). The CDR3 has 18 residues. Trimming shortened V by 0 bases and J by 3 bases, and 21 bases separated the two germline ends. CDR3 sequence (DNA): TGCAGTGCTAGAGATTATGCCGCCTTTGAGGTCGGCTACAATGAGCAGTTCTTC. As protein: CSARDYAAFEVGYNEQFF.

This clonotype was seen many times. V is TRBV12-3 or TRBV12-4 and J is TRBJ2-2; a possible D gene is TRBD2 (5 bases). This CDR3 is built from 14 residues. Trimming removed 6 bases from V and 1 base from J, with 9 bases in between. CDR3 sequence reads: CASRSEGNTGELFF. DNA of the CDR3: TGTGCCAGCAGGTCTGAGGGGAACACCGGGGAGCTGTTTTTT.

V is TRBV13 and J is TRBJ2-7, with D perhaps TRBD2 (6 bases). V was pared by 4 bases and J by 8 bases, with 12 bases between. This CDR3 is 12 amino acids long. The germline gives CDR1 PRHDT, CDR2 FYEKMQ (reference sequence). CDR3 in DNA: TGTGCCAGCAGCTATGGCCGGGGGAAGCAGTACTTC. Translation gives CASSYGRGKQYF.

The chain is built from TRBV6-6 and TRBJ1-2, with 9 bases lining up with TRBD1. The germline CDR1 and CDR2 sequences are MNHNY and SVGAGI (reference sequence). The CDR3 is 17 residues long. The trim removed 2 bases at V and 5 bases at J, leaving 12 bases unmatched. The CDR3 sequence: CASSYGTGQGLKYGYTF. The CDR3 DNA reads as TGTGCCAGCAGTTACGGTACAGGACAGGGGCTGAAATATGGCTACACCTTC.

This chain connects TRBV19 to TRBJ1-2; 7 bases align to TRBD1. V was pared by 6 bases and J by 3 bases, with 16 bases of the junction left unmatched. The germline V gene encodes CDR1 LNHDA and CDR2 SQIVND (reference sequence). This CDR3 has 17 residues. The CDR3 bases are TGTGCCAGTAGCCCCGGTCCGGACAGGCGTCCAGACTATGGCTACACCTTC. Protein: CASSPGPDRRPDYGYTF. Together with reference TRBV19 and TRBJ1-2, the CDR3 gives the full variable domain: DGGITQSPKYLFRKEGQNVTLSCEQNLNHDAMYWYRQDPGQGLRLIYYSQIVNDFQKGDIAEGYSVSREKKESFPLTVTSAQKNPTAFYLCASSPGPDRRPDYGYTFGSGTRLTVV.

The chain joins TRBV4-1 to TRBJ1-5; D gene ambiguous. The CDR3 runs to 16 residues. Trimming took off 2 bases at V and 3 bases at J, with 14 bases between the two ends. Germline V gene sequence: CDR1 MGHRA, CDR2 YSYEKL. CDR3 amino acids: CASSQSSNRYNQPQHF. CDR3 nucleotide sequence: TGCGCCAGCAGCCAATCGAGCAATCGGTACAATCAGCCCCAGCATTTT.

The chain couples TRBV5-4 to TRBJ2-5; a weak D match, TRBD2 (6 bases). CDR1 and CDR2 (germline): SGHNT, YYREEE (reference sequence). The CDR3 is 17 residues long. V was cut by 2 bases and J by 1 base, with 18 bases left in between. Here the CDR3 DNA reads TGTGCCAGCAGCTTCTTCGCGCGTAGCGGTGCCCAAGAGACCCAGTACTTC. Amino acid sequence: CASSFFARSGAQETQYF. The full variable domain, its missing parts supplied by reference TRBV5-4 and TRBJ2-5, is ETGVTQSPTHLIKTRGQQVTLRCSSQSGHNTVSWYQQALGQGPQFIFQYYREEENGRGNFPPRFSGLQFPNYSSELNVNALELDDSALYLCASSFFARSGAQETQYFGPGTRLLVL.

The chain joins TRBV5-1 to TRBJ1-2; D call uncertain. V lost 0 bases, J lost 4 bases, and 16 bases lay in between. CDR1 is SGHRS, CDR2 YFSETQ, per germline. This CDR3 contains 16 residues. The CDR3: CASSLAGQSMTYGYTF. The DNA of the CDR3 is TGCGCCAGCAGCTTGGCCGGCCAGTCCATGACCTATGGCTACACCTTC. The variable domain in full, completed from reference TRBV5-1 and TRBJ1-2, reads KAGVTQTPRYLIKTRGQQVTLSCSPISGHRSVSWYQQTPGQGLQFLFEYFSETQRNKGNFPGRFSGRQFSNSRSEMNVSTLELGDSALYLCASSLAGQSMTYGYTFGSGTRLTVV.

This clonotype was detected many times. The chain is built from TRBV7-2 and TRBJ1-3; 7 positions agree with TRBD1. Trimming removed 0 bases from V and 8 bases from J; junction bases left unmatched: 10. Looked up from germline, CDR1 is SGHTA and CDR2 is FQGNSA. This CDR3 is 16 amino acids long. CDR3 sequence (DNA): TGTGCCAGCAGCTTAGCGGAACAGGGGCTGGCGGACACCATATATTTT. It is translated as CASSLAEQGLADTIYF.